This T cell receptor (beta chain) was retrieved from a study of T cell responses to AZD1222 COVID-19 vaccine. Produced via immunoSEQ multiplex PCR; TCRdb's table is partial and in-frame only. The data show over 40,000 clones, 65% to 85% seen once. V lost 2 bases and J lost 0, with 17 bases in between. This CDR3 has 17 residues. Germline-derived CDR1 and CDR2 are MGHRA and YSYEKL. Sequenced here: peripheral blood, sampled on day 0 of AZD1222 vaccination. This TCR came from an adult in good health. The V call is TRBV4-1, the J call TRBJ2-7; D is possibly TRBD2 (6 bases). The CDR3 DNA follows: TGCGCCAGCAGCCAATACCCACTGACGGGACTCTCCTACGAGCAGTACTTC. Amino acids: CASSQYPLTGLSYEQYF.